This T cell receptor beta chain emerged from a study of human T cells and chemical hapten exposure. A single record per CDR3 protein comes from TCRdb applying MiXCR to the RACE reads. The sample includes 300,000 to 450,000 distinct CDR3 sequences, 5.5% of them seen just once. Documented time point: pre-sensitization, week 0. This sample's treatment: therapeutic diphenylcyclopropenone sensitization with weekly scalp DPC. Sequenced here: whole blood, sampled in connection with sensitization to the hapten diphenylcyclopropenone (DPC). This receptor was obtained from a woman between 18 and 29 years old with alopecia areata. Some clones in this sample may be carry-over from other donors' samples.

The CDR3 region is CSATDSKGGYTF. The CDR3 DNA follows: TGCAGTGCAACGGACAGCAAGGGGGGCTACACCTTC. The rearrangement links TRBV20-1 to TRBJ1-2; D is perhaps TRBD1 (6 bases). V was shortened by 6 bases and J by 8 bases, with 16 bases between the two germline ends. CDR3 length: 12 residues. The germline gives CDR1 DFQATT, CDR2 SNEGSKA (reference sequence).